Presented here are 32 T cell receptor beta chains from one specimen sequenced in a study of blood T cell repertoires in COVID-19. Assay used: immunoSEQ multiplex PCR; TCRdb lists only in-frame clones, some missing. In the table there are 350,000 to 450,000 clones, roughly nine tenths of which are singletons. Sequenced sample: PBMCs or T cells enriched from blood (not recorded which). These TCRs come from a woman aged 35 to 49 who had been exposed to COVID-19.

The V and J genes are TRBV30 and TRBJ2-7; D is uncertain. V was clipped by 2 bases and J by 6 bases, with 11 bases between them. CDR1 is GTSNPN, CDR2 SVGIG, per germline (reference sequence). The CDR3 spans 12 residues. The CDR3 region is CAWSTPFGEQYF. The CDR3, as DNA: TGTGCCTGGAGTACCCCCTTCGGCGAGCAGTACTTC.

The chain uses TRBV10-3 and TRBJ2-7; TRBD2 might be the D (6 bases). Germline CDR1 and CDR2: ENHRY and SYGVKD. This CDR3 has 16 amino acids. Trimming cost V 0 bases and J 2 bases, with 14 bases left between them. CDR3 residues: CAISESTAGGAYEQYF. The DNA of the CDR3 is TGTGCCATCAGTGAGTCGACTGCCGGGGGAGCCTACGAGCAGTACTTC.

This clone was seen just once. This sample includes further DNA sequences coding for the same CDR3. The chain carries TRBV6-1 and TRBJ1-2; D call uncertain. Trimming took 0 bases from V and 4 from J, leaving 6 bases between them. Germline loops: CDR1 MNHNS, CDR2 SASEGT. CDR3 length: 13 amino acids. The CDR3 DNA reads as TGTGCCAGCAGTGAAGCGCGGGGCTATGGCTACACCTTC. Its protein is CASSEARGYGYTF.

The chain recombines TRBV24-1 with TRBJ2-5; 15 bases are a match to TRBD2. Trimming at V came to 4 bases and at J to 5 bases, leaving 7 bases not matched to a gene. Germline CDR1 reads KGHDR; CDR2 reads SFDVKD. The length of the CDR3 is 17 residues. CDR3 residues: CATSDRTSGRARETQYF. CDR3 nucleotides: TGTGCCACCAGTGACAGGACTAGCGGGAGGGCCCGGGAGACCCAGTACTTC.

This chain connects TRBV3-1 (or the pseudogene TRBV3-2) to TRBJ2-1; 10 nucleotides line up with TRBD2. Germline V gives CDR1 LGHDT, CDR2 YNNKEL (reference sequence). Trimming cost V 7 bases and J 16 bases; bases outside gene matches: 19. This CDR3 spans 15 amino acids. CDR3 protein: CASNPSGGAVSSPFF. For the CDR3, the DNA is TGTGCCAGCAACCCAAGCGGGGGGGCCGTATCCTCCCCTTTCTTC.

The chain has TRBV10-1 and TRBJ1-5; D ambiguous. Germline-derived CDR1 and CDR2 are WNHNN and SYGVQD (reference sequence). This CDR3 region has 14 residues. V was cut by 7 bases and J by 4 bases, with 14 bases left in between. The CDR3 coding sequence is TGCGCCAGCATTGGGCTAAGATTAAATCAGCCCCAGCATTTT. This codes for CASIGLRLNQPQHF.

The chain uses TRBV7-2 and TRBJ1-2, with 10 bases that match TRBD1. Germline-derived CDR1 and CDR2 are SGHTA and FQGNSA. Trimming took 1 base from V and 4 from J; bases not matched to a gene: 6. The CDR3 spans 16 residues. The CDR3: CASSLDVTGGAYGYTF. The CDR3 DNA follows: TGTGCCAGCAGCTTAGATGTGACAGGGGGCGCCTATGGCTACACCTTC.

The chain recombines TRBV3-1 (or the pseudogene TRBV3-2) with TRBJ1-2; D may be TRBD1 (5 bases). Germline assignment: CDR1 LGHDT and CDR2 YNNKEL (reference sequence). This CDR3 has 19 residues. Trimming shortened V by 1 base and J by 3 bases, and 24 bases separated the two germline ends. CDR3 protein: CASSQGAPRARGIYYGYTF. The CDR3 DNA follows: TGTGCCAGCAGCCAAGGAGCCCCCAGGGCGCGCGGAATTTACTATGGCTACACCTTC.

V and J are TRBV7-2 and TRBJ2-1, with D maybe TRBD2 (6 bases). The germline CDR1 and CDR2 sequences are SGHTA and FQGNSA. Trimming took off 3 bases at V and 0 bases at J, with 15 bases between the two ends. CDR3 length: 17 residues. The CDR3 DNA sequence: TGTGCCAGCAGCTTCCTTCCAGGGCGGGACTCCTACAATGAGCAGTTCTTC. It is translated as CASSFLPGRDSYNEQFF.

This clone was observed once. V gene TRBV28 combines with J gene TRBJ2-7; 10 bases line up with TRBD1. The CDR3 runs 15 residues. In germline, CDR1 is MDHEN, CDR2 SYDVKM. The V and J ends lost 4 bases and 5 bases, in that order; junction bases with no gene match: 8. CDR3 residues: CASSSQGTGEDEQYF. The CDR3 bases are TGTGCCAGCAGTTCCCAGGGGACAGGGGAAGACGAGCAGTACTTC.

The chain couples TRBV30 to TRBJ1-5; D gene unclear. The length of the CDR3 is 13 residues. The V and J ends lost 1 base and 5 bases respectively, with 9 bases between them. Per the germline V gene, CDR1 is GTSNPN and CDR2 is SVGIG (reference sequence). This CDR3 is CAWSGGVYQPQHF. CDR3 sequence (DNA): TGTGCCTGGAGTGGTGGAGTTTATCAGCCCCAGCATTTT.

CDR3: CASRYQMEREDTEAFF. The CDR3 DNA reads TGTGCCAGCAGGTACCAAATGGAGAGGGAGGACACTGAAGCTTTCTTT. The chain couples TRBV6-5 to TRBJ1-1, with unresolved D. This CDR3 spans 16 amino acids. Germline-derived CDR1 and CDR2 are MNHEY and SVGAGI. The V end was cut by 6 bases, the J end by 3 bases, with 20 bases between.

The V and J genes are TRBV27 and TRBJ1-5; TRBD1 is a possible D gene (6 bases). Trimming stripped 8 bases from V and 7 bases from J, with 12 bases between. Germline loops: CDR1 MNHEY, CDR2 SMNVEV (reference sequence). The CDR3 contains 12 residues. The CDR3 DNA follows: TGTGCCAGCGGCCAGGGGTACCAGCCCCAGCATTTT. Translation gives CASGQGYQPQHF.

The chain couples TRBV27 to TRBJ1-2; 9 positions agree with TRBD1. The germline V gene encodes CDR1 MNHEY and CDR2 SMNVEV (reference sequence). The CDR3 covers 14 residues. V was pared by 6 bases and J by 8 bases, with 10 bases of the junction left unmatched. The DNA of the CDR3 is TGTGCCAGCAGACTCACGGACAGGGGTAAGGGCTACACCTTC. It codes for CASRLTDRGKGYTF.

The rearrangement joins TRBV2 to TRBJ1-2; D remains unclear. This CDR3 is built from 13 residues. Trimming shortened V by 3 bases and J by 4 bases, and 9 bases separated the two germline ends. The V gene's germline CDR1 is SNHLY and CDR2 FYNNEI. CDR3 coding DNA: TGTGCCAGCAGTGAGGGCACTTCCTATGGCTACACCTTC. Protein: CASSEGTSYGYTF.

The chain is built from TRBV6-5 and TRBJ1-4; 8 bases map to TRBD1. Trimming removed 0 bases from V and 8 bases from J; junction bases left unmatched: 8. This CDR3 comprises 16 residues. Germline-derived CDR1 and CDR2 are MNHEY and SVGAGI. The chain's CDR3 is CASSYSGDRLREKLFF. The CDR3 nucleotides are TGTGCCAGCAGTTACTCAGGGGACAGGTTAAGGGAAAAACTGTTTTTT.

The chain is built from TRBV19 and TRBJ2-2, with a tentative D call TRBD1 (5 bases). Germline V gene sequence: CDR1 LNHDA, CDR2 SQIVND (reference sequence). This CDR3 comprises 14 residues. Trimming removed 9 bases at V and 1 base at J, with 12 bases between. The CDR3 sequence is CASSADRNTGELFF. The DNA for the CDR3 is TGTGCCAGCAGCGCCGACAGGAACACCGGGGAGCTGTTTTTT.

The chain combines TRBV19 with TRBJ2-3; 7 bases fit TRBD2. Germline lookup yields CDR1 LNHDA and CDR2 SQIVND (reference sequence). V lost 3 bases and J lost 2; bases outside the gene matches: 8. The CDR3 has 16 amino acids. CDR3 region: CASSIWLAVTTDTQYF. The CDR3 nucleotides are TGTGCCAGTAGTATTTGGCTAGCGGTAACCACAGATACGCAGTATTTT.

The sample holds one count of this clone. The CDR3 here is CASSYSVGTIYGYTF. The CDR3 bases are TGTGCCAGCAGTTACTCTGTCGGGACAATATATGGCTACACCTTC. V usage is TRBV6-2 or TRBV6-3 and J usage is TRBJ1-2, with D tentatively TRBD1 (6 bases). This CDR3 region has 15 residues. The germline V gene encodes CDR1 MNHEY and CDR2 SVGEGT. V was trimmed by 0 bases and J by 5 bases, leaving 13 bases between them.

This chain links TRBV20-1 with TRBJ1-2; TRBD1 is a possible D gene (6 bases). Germline V gene data show CDR1 as DFQATT and CDR2 as SNEGSKA (reference sequence). This CDR3 is 13 amino acids long. V lost 3 bases, J lost 5 bases, and 13 bases lay in between. DNA of the CDR3: TGCAGTGCTAGTTTCAGGGGACGGTATGGCTACACCTTC. It codes for CSASFRGRYGYTF.

The chain employs TRBV2 and TRBJ1-1, with D perhaps matching TRBD1 (6 bases). Germline values: CDR1 SNHLY, CDR2 FYNNEI. The length of the CDR3 is 13 residues. V lost 5 bases to trimming and J lost 2 bases, with 9 bases between them. CDR3 sequence: CASSKDSNTEAFF. The CDR3 DNA reads TGTGCCAGCAGTAAGGACAGTAACACTGAAGCTTTCTTT.

The V and J genes are TRBV3-1 (or the pseudogene TRBV3-2) and TRBJ2-2; D is ambiguous. The germline V gene encodes CDR1 LGHDT and CDR2 YNNKEL (reference sequence). Trimming cost V 4 bases and J 4 bases, with 10 bases left between them. The CDR3 contains 14 residues. CDR3 amino acids: CASSLLQSTGELFF. As DNA, the CDR3 is TGTGCCAGCAGCCTATTACAGTCCACCGGGGAGCTGTTTTTT.

This chain joins TRBV25-1 and TRBJ1-1, with TRBD1 matching 7 bases. Germline V gene data show CDR1 as MGHDK and CDR2 as SYGVNS. Trimming cost V 2 bases and J 9 bases; bases outside gene matches: 12. The CDR3 is made up of 15 amino acids. The CDR3 loop reads CASSEPKGQSIKAFF. The CDR3 region has the DNA TGTGCCAGCAGTGAACCGAAGGGACAGTCGATAAAAGCTTTCTTT.

The sample holds a few counts of this clone. The rearrangement joins TRBV5-4 to TRBJ2-3; a possible D gene is TRBD1 (6 bases). CDR1 SGHNT and CDR2 YYREEE come from the germline V gene (reference sequence). The V gene lost 0 bases and the J gene lost 6 bases, with 8 bases spanning the gap. This CDR3 is built from 13 residues. The CDR3 coding sequence is TGTGCCAGCAGCTTGGGGACAGAGGATACGCAGTATTTT. Protein sequence: CASSLGTEDTQYF.

This chain joins TRBV14 and TRBJ1-1; D is possibly TRBD1 (5 bases). The V gene lost 0 bases and the J gene lost 4 bases, with 12 bases spanning the gap. Germline lookup yields CDR1 SGHDN and CDR2 FVKESK. The CDR3 consists of 15 residues. CDR3 DNA sequence: TGTGCCAGCAGCCAAGAGGTTGTCACAGGCACTGAAGCTTTCTTT. It yields the protein CASSQEVVTGTEAFF. Variable domain in full (rest from reference TRBV14 and TRBJ1-1): EAGVTQFPSHSVIEKGQTVTLRCDPISGHDNLYWYRRVMGKEIKFLLHFVKESKQDESGMPNNRFLAERTGGTYSTLKVQPAELEDSGVYFCASSQEVVTGTEAFFGQGTRLTVV.

The chain links TRBV6-5 to TRBJ1-4, with D maybe TRBD1 (5 bases). Per the germline V gene, CDR1 is MNHEY and CDR2 is SVGAGI. Trimming shortened V by 6 bases and J by 4 bases, and 15 bases separated the two germline ends. CDR3 length: 15 amino acids. CDR3 region: CASRSPGALNEKLFF. CDR3 in DNA: TGTGCCAGCAGATCCCCTGGGGCCCTTAATGAAAAACTGTTTTTT.

The chain uses TRBV4-1 and TRBJ2-7; perhaps TRBD2 as D (5 bases). The CDR3 covers 17 residues. Germline lookup yields CDR1 MGHRA and CDR2 YSYEKL. V lost 0 bases and J lost 3, with 18 bases in between. The CDR3 DNA sequence: TGCGCCAGCAGCCAAGATCCCAGGAGTAGCGTTGGCTACGAGCAGTACTTC. It encodes CASSQDPRSSVGYEQYF.

The V gene is TRBV27, the J gene TRBJ2-1, with TRBD2 as a possible D gene (6 bases). The germline V gene has CDR1 MNHEY and CDR2 SMNVEV (reference sequence). This CDR3 has 15 amino acids. With 3 bases removed from V and 7 bases from J, the gap between germline ends came to 16 bases. In DNA form, the CDR3 reads TGTGCCAGCAGTTTGGGGGGACCCCGGGGAAATGAGCAGTTCTTC. Residues: CASSLGGPRGNEQFF.

The V and J genes are TRBV5-1 and TRBJ2-7, with a weak D call TRBD1 (5 bases). This CDR3 spans 14 amino acids. Per germline, CDR1 SGHRS and CDR2 YFSETQ. The V gene lost 1 base and the J gene lost 8 bases, with 16 bases spanning the gap. CDR3 DNA: TGCGCCAGCAGCTTGTTCGCGGCAGAGGACAAGCAGTACTTC. Translated: CASSLFAAEDKQYF.

The chain combines TRBV14 with TRBJ2-7, with TRBD2 matching over 15 bases. CDR1 is SGHDN, CDR2 FVKESK, per germline. The trim removed 4 bases at V and 2 bases at J, leaving 6 bases unmatched. The CDR3 is 17 residues long. The CDR3 nucleotides are TGTGCCAGCAGCCCCCGGACTAGCGGGGGGGCAACCTACGAGCAGTACTTC. Amino acid sequence: CASSPRTSGGATYEQYF. The entire variable domain, with the rest obtained from reference TRBV14 and TRBJ2-7, is as follows: EAGVTQFPSHSVIEKGQTVTLRCDPISGHDNLYWYRRVMGKEIKFLLHFVKESKQDESGMPNNRFLAERTGGTYSTLKVQPAELEDSGVYFCASSPRTSGGATYEQYFGPGTRLTVT.

This chain joins TRBV5-1 and TRBJ2-7, with 7 bases lining up with TRBD2. Germline V gene lookup returns CDR1 SGHRS and CDR2 YFSETQ. The CDR3 spans 13 residues. J was trimmed by 4 bases and V by 8 bases; bases with no gene match: 9. The chain's CDR3 is CASTPAGLYEQYF. The CDR3 DNA sequence: TGCGCCAGTACTCCAGCGGGACTTTACGAGCAGTACTTC.

The genes are TRBV3-1 (or the pseudogene TRBV3-2) and TRBJ1-1, with D hard to call. Germline CDR1 and CDR2: LGHDT and YNNKEL (reference sequence). This CDR3 contains 14 residues. The V and J ends lost 2 bases and 2 bases respectively, with 9 bases between them. CDR3 sequence: CASSQRIVNTEAFF. CDR3 nucleotide sequence: TGTGCCAGCAGCCAAAGAATAGTTAACACTGAAGCTTTCTTT.